The 14 T cell receptor beta chains given below trace back to one sample, sequenced in a study of blood T cell repertoires in COVID-19. The protocol was immunoSEQ multiplex PCR, while the TCRdb copy is restricted to in-frame clones and leaves out a portion. The data contain more than 250,000 clones, 92% of them seen just once; the ten biggest clones take up roughly 18%. The sequencing input was PBMCs or T cells enriched from blood (not recorded which). These receptors originate from a woman aged 25 to 39 who had recovered from COVID-19.

V usage is TRBV18 and J usage is TRBJ2-3, with 8 bases lining up with TRBD2. Unmatched junction bases numbered 18, after V lost 0 bases and J lost 1 base. The CDR3 extends over 21 amino acids. Per germline, CDR1 KGHSH and CDR2 LQKENI. DNA for the CDR3: TGTGCCAGCTCACCACCCGAGGGAGGACACTCTTGGCGGGAGGGCACAGATACGCAGTATTTT. Protein sequence: CASSPPEGGHSWREGTDTQYF.

CDR3 sequence (DNA): TGTGCCAGCATTGGGAGCATGAACACTGAAGCTTTCTTT. Its protein product is CASIGSMNTEAFF. The genes are TRBV2 and TRBJ1-1; D unresolved. Germline lookup yields CDR1 SNHLY and CDR2 FYNNEI. V lost 7 bases to trimming and J lost 0 bases, with 9 bases between them. This CDR3 is 13 amino acids long.

This chain links TRBV3-1 (or the pseudogene TRBV3-2) with TRBJ1-2, with TRBD1 as a possible D gene (5 bases). CDR3 length equals 14 residues. The ends were cut back, 7 bases at V and 7 bases at J, with 19 bases in the middle. The germline V gene has CDR1 LGHDT and CDR2 YNNKEL (reference sequence). The CDR3 loop reads CASTLMGGIGGYTF. In nucleotides, the CDR3 is TGTGCCAGCACCCTCATGGGGGGAATCGGTGGCTACACCTTC.

Only one count was recorded for this clone. The chain carries TRBV18 and TRBJ2-1; 13 nucleotides match TRBD2. The CDR3 is 15 amino acids. The junction had 4 bases not matched to a gene; V was cut back by 3 bases and J by 8 bases. CDR1 KGHSH and CDR2 LQKENI come from the germline V gene. The CDR3 here is CASSPGLAGLDEQFF. As DNA, the CDR3 is TGTGCCAGCTCACCGGGACTAGCGGGATTAGATGAGCAGTTCTTC.

The table lists this clone with a few counts. V usage is TRBV19 and J usage is TRBJ2-1; D is unresolved. V was trimmed by 1 base and J by 2 bases, leaving 6 bases between them. This CDR3 spans 14 amino acids. The V gene's germline CDR1 is LNHDA and CDR2 SQIVND (reference sequence). This CDR3 is CASSIGLAYNEQFF. The CDR3 DNA follows: TGTGCCAGTAGTATAGGGCTAGCCTACAATGAGCAGTTCTTC.

The chain has TRBV7-2 and TRBJ1-2, with no clear D. The V gene lost 2 bases and the J gene lost 8 bases, with 15 bases spanning the gap. The germline V gene encodes CDR1 SGHTA and CDR2 FQGNSA. The CDR3 has 14 amino acids. The CDR3: CASSLYRGTAGYTF. The CDR3 DNA is TGTGCCAGCAGCTTATACCGGGGTACGGCCGGCTACACCTTC. Drawing the rest from reference TRBV7-2 and TRBJ1-2, the complete variable domain is GAGVSQSPSNKVTEKGKDVELRCDPISGHTALYWYRQSLGQGLEFLIYFQGNSAPDKSGLPSDRFSAERTGGSVSTLTIQRTQQEDSAVYLCASSLYRGTAGYTFGSGTRLTVV.

In its sample, this clone was seen once. The chain couples TRBV7-9 to TRBJ1-1; D remains ambiguous. The CDR3 sequence is 12 residues long. Germline loops: CDR1 SEHNR, CDR2 FQNEAQ (reference sequence). The germline V and J ends were trimmed by 1 base and 5 bases, with 5 bases remaining between them. The CDR3 DNA follows: TGTGCCAGCAGCTTAGGTACTACTGAAGCTTTCTTT. As protein: CASSLGTTEAFF.

This clone appeared once. The gene calls are TRBV5-3 and TRBJ2-7; 7 bases fit TRBD1. TRBV5-3 has ORF status, its function being uncertain. V trimming: 2 bases; J trimming: 12 bases; junction bases outside the gene matches: 5. The CDR3 spans 11 residues. Here the CDR3 DNA reads TGTGCCAGAAGCTTCGGACAGGAATCGTACTTC. Translating gives CARSFGQESYF.

The chain couples TRBV28 to TRBJ2-7; 7 positions match TRBD2. The CDR3 covers 17 residues. Losses at the gene ends were 5 bases for V and 1 base for J; bases not matched to a gene: 14. Per germline, CDR1 MDHEN and CDR2 SYDVKM. The CDR3: CASSPSFREVPSYEQYF. CDR3 nucleotide sequence: TGTGCCAGCAGTCCCTCTTTTCGGGAGGTGCCGTCCTACGAGCAGTACTTC.

This sequence joins TRBV19 and TRBJ1-4; 7 nucleotides agree with TRBD1. The germline V gene encodes CDR1 LNHDA and CDR2 SQIVND (reference sequence). The CDR3 totals 15 residues. The trim removed 6 bases at V and 3 bases at J, leaving 7 bases unmatched. CDR3 coding DNA: TGTGCCAGTAGCACCCGGACAGGAGCTAATGAAAAACTGTTTTTT. This encodes CASSTRTGANEKLFF.

This sequence joins TRBV4-1 and TRBJ2-1, with 9 bases that match TRBD2. CDR1 is MGHRA, CDR2 YSYEKL, per germline. The CDR3 totals 16 residues. J gave up 10 bases and V 1 base, and 11 bases lay outside the gene matches. CDR3: CASSQVGRLAAKEQFF. As DNA, the CDR3 is TGCGCCAGCAGCCAAGTTGGGCGACTAGCGGCTAAGGAGCAGTTCTTC.

This rearrangement joins TRBV29-1 to TRBJ2-1; 8 bases are shared with TRBD1. V was pared by 5 bases and J by 6 bases, with 6 bases of the junction left unmatched. Germline CDR1 and CDR2: SQVTM and ANQGSEA. The CDR3 contains 13 residues. The DNA for the CDR3 is TGCAGCGTTCGGACAGGGTACGGCAATGAGCAGTTCTTC. As protein: CSVRTGYGNEQFF.

The gene calls are TRBV10-3 and TRBJ2-3, with TRBD2 matching 10 bases. From germline, CDR1 is ENHRY and CDR2 SYGVKD. V was pared by 2 bases and J by 4 bases, with 6 bases of the junction left unmatched. The CDR3 totals 16 residues. The CDR3 coding sequence is TGTGCCATCAGTGAGCAGGTAGCGGGGGGCGCAGATACGCAGTATTTT. Translation: CAISEQVAGGADTQYF.

The chain combines TRBV6-4 with TRBJ1-2; no firm D call. The CDR3 totals 10 residues. Trimming left V 9 bases short and J 12 bases short, with 14 bases between. Germline V gene data show CDR1 as MRHNA and CDR2 as SNTAGT. In DNA form, the CDR3 reads TGTGCCAGACAGATAGACCTCCACACCTTC. Encoded protein: CARQIDLHTF.